Described below is a single TCR beta chain sequence and its context. Its antigen is unknown. An end of the junction does not agree with germline; a read error may underlie this. The data derive from a study of CD8+CD57+ T cells in acquired aplastic anemia. Whole-study context: Sorted CD4+ and CD8+ cells yielded DNA averaging approximately 3 ug. Study-level findings and limits: Statistical testing detected no significant gap in CD8+ Simpson's diversity between patients and controls.

Per the germline V gene, CDR1 is ENHRY and CDR2 is SYGVKD. The CDR3 is 14 residues long. The template for TCR beta VDJ and CDR3 sequence profiling was genomic DNA. TCRdb reprocessed the reads with MiXCR, giving one entry per CDR3 protein. The profile shows over 150,000 distinct CDR3 sequences, roughly 65% of them singletons. Patients included in sequencing had previously demonstrated CD8+CD57+ cell expansion by flow cytometry. Severe acquired aplastic anemia was present in every patient. Receipt of therapy had not occurred in any patient by the time of blood sampling. This receptor was taken from a human donor with aplastic anemia. Material: sorted CD4+, CD8+, or CD8+CD57+ T cells (not recorded which) from PBMCs. J is TRBJ1-1 and V is TRBV10-3; the D gene is possibly TRBD1 (5 bases). CDR3 DNA: TGTGCCATCAGTGTGTCGCTGGGGCAGATTGAAGCCTTCTTT. Translation gives CAISVSLGQIEAFF.